Listed below are T cell receptor beta chains from one sample, sequenced in a study of OX40 agonist ivuxolimab in advanced cancers. The data were produced by immunoSEQ multiplex PCR, yet TCRdb's version contains in-frame clones alone and is incomplete. The sample lists about 95,000 clones; more than 85% were seen once. The sample was CD4+ or CD8+ T cells sorted from blood, taken in a trial of the OX40 agonist ivuxolimab. The origin of the receptors is an adult with an advanced solid tumor such as melanoma, head and neck, liver or kidney cancer. The conserved cysteine and the conserved F or W are not part of the CDR3 here. The order of the fields is J gene, V gene, CDR3 protein.

>TRBJ2-2|TRBV5-1
ASSLRYTGELF
>TRBJ2-3|TRBV11-2
ASSLGDYPVTDTQY
>TRBJ1-5|TRBV19
ASSTSGSGAQPQH
>TRBJ2-1|TRBV6-5
ASSSSAQQF
>TRBJ2-7|TRBV19
ASRAGQGGHYEQY
>TRBJ1-1|TRBV7-2
ASSYLVQGGDTEAF
>TRBJ1-1|TRBV10-2
ASSEGGRMNTEAF
>TRBJ1-2|TRBV19
ASRAGTGGGYGYT
>TRBJ2-6|TRBV28
ASRRGLVSGANVLT
>TRBJ2-7|TRBV28
ASTTPRPGGTAYEQY
>TRBJ2-7|TRBV6-1
ASNPLAGVNEQY
>TRBJ1-3|TRBV28
ASSPAGAYSGNTIY
>TRBJ2-1|TRBV5-4
ASSFISGNEQF
>TRBJ2-2|TRBV30
AWSIIKDLGELF
>TRBJ1-2|TRBV28
ASSPGTGLSYGYT
>TRBJ2-3|TRBV7-2
AQPGGTASGSWADTQY
>TRBJ1-5|TRBV11-2
ASSSLTGIGQPQH
>TRBJ2-2|TRBV7-2
ASSSGTGVLSGELF
>TRBJ2-3|TRBV5-6
ASSSRGGHN
>TRBJ1-2|TRBV4-2
ASSQDPLYDAYGYT
>TRBJ2-2|TRBV7-3
ASSFRNTGELF
>TRBJ1-3|TRBV11-2
ASSLAGVLSGNTIY
>TRBJ1-2|TRBV25-1
ASSELEVRGYT
>TRBJ2-5|TRBV2
ASSEEQGLETQY
>TRBJ2-2|TRBV7-9
ASSLGGQGAALF
>TRBJ2-5|TRBV27
ASSSTFRGFQETQY
>TRBJ2-7|TRBV30
AWSVRGGIYEQY
>TRBJ2-7|TRBV10-3
AISESVQAYEQY
>TRBJ1-2|TRBV21-1
ASSFQGPPYGYT
>TRBJ2-2|TRBV4-1
ASSQGLAGAHGELF
>TRBJ2-6|TRBV4-1
ASSQDLTGGTGANVLT
>TRBJ1-5|TRBV27
ASRHPNQPQH
>TRBJ1-4|TRBV7-2
ASSQKGAATNEKLF
>TRBJ2-2|TRBV28
ASSPPGTGGIYTGELF
>TRBJ1-1|TRBV19
ASSGRQRGTEAF